These 27 T cell receptor beta chains share one sample of origin, sequenced in a study of early T cells in non-severe SARS-CoV-2 infection. TCRdb ran MiXCR on the 5' RACE reads and lists one entry per CDR3 protein. The sample records fewer than 95,000 distinct CDR3 sequences, around a sixth being singletons. The source material was whole blood, sampled at baseline. These receptors all come from an adult who was a healthcare worker with PCR-confirmed SARS-CoV-2 infection or an uninfected control (not recorded which).

This clonotype turned up a few times. Germline is not matched at one junction end, which may reflect a read error. The V gene is TRBV30, the J gene TRBJ2-1; D call uncertain. The CDR3 covers 12 residues. Germline CDR1 and CDR2: GTSNPN and SVGIG (reference sequence). DNA for the CDR3: TGTGCCCGGAGCGACCTAGTGCATGGGCAGTTCTTC. This translates into CARSDLVHGQFF.

V is TRBV28 and J is TRBJ2-7, with D uncertain. CDR3 length: 12 residues. V was clipped by 6 bases and J by 7 bases, with 13 bases between them. CDR1 and CDR2 from the germline V gene are MDHEN and SYDVKM. The CDR3 DNA is TGTGCCAGCAGGGCGGTGATTGCGGAGCAGTACTTC. It yields the protein CASRAVIAEQYF.

The chain is built from TRBV4-2 and TRBJ2-3; 13 bases are a match to TRBD2. The V gene end was trimmed by 0 bases and the J gene end by 8 bases; junction bases not matched to a gene: 5. CDR3 size: 16 residues. Per germline, CDR1 LGHNA and CDR2 YNFKEQ. In nucleotides, the CDR3 is TGTGCCAGCAGCCAAGATACTAGCGGGAGGGCCAGTACGCAGTATTTT. Protein product: CASSQDTSGRASTQYF.

The V gene is TRBV28, the J gene TRBJ2-2, with TRBD2 identical over 8 bases. Trimming cost V 8 bases and J 7 bases; bases outside gene matches: 18. Per the germline V gene, CDR1 is MDHEN and CDR2 is SYDVKM. The CDR3 loop spans 17 amino acids. As DNA, the CDR3 is TGTGCCAGCGCCAATCCCCCTTCGTGGGCGGGAGGCGGGGAGCTGTTTTTT. Protein sequence: CASANPPSWAGGGELFF.

This clonotype was seen a few times. The chain carries TRBV3-1 and TRBJ1-6; D gene unclear. The CDR3 runs to 11 residues. The V end was cut by 1 base, the J end by 14 bases, with 6 bases between. Germline V gives CDR1 LGHDT, CDR2 YNNKEL (reference sequence). In DNA, the CDR3 is TGTGCCAGCAGCCAAGGGCAGGCCCTCCACTTT. It codes for CASSQGQALHF.

This clonotype was counted a few times. The chain employs TRBV7-9 and TRBJ2-7; D is ambiguous. V lost 5 bases and J lost 1, with 9 bases in between. Germline V gene lookup returns CDR1 SEHNR and CDR2 FQNEAQ (reference sequence). This CDR3 has 13 amino acids. The CDR3 nucleotides read TGTGCCAGCAGCCCGGACCATTCCTACGAGCAGTACTTC. This sequence encodes CASSPDHSYEQYF.

This clonotype has at least ten counts. This chain connects TRBV7-8 to TRBJ2-1, with a possible D match to TRBD1 (5 bases). Germline loops: CDR1 SGHVS, CDR2 FQNEAQ. Trimming took off 6 bases at V and 5 bases at J, with 17 bases between the two ends. This CDR3 is 15 amino acids long. The DNA of the CDR3 is TGTGCCAGCAGTTCCCCCGTGGGGCAGGACAATGAGCAGTTCTTC. It is translated as CASSSPVGQDNEQFF.

The chain recombines TRBV19 with TRBJ2-5, with a possible D match to TRBD2 (5 bases). Trimming removed 10 bases from V and 5 bases from J, with 20 bases in between. CDR3 length equals 14 residues. CDR1 and CDR2 (germline): LNHDA, SQIVND (reference sequence). The CDR3 sequence: CATRGSLPGETQYF. In DNA, the CDR3 is TGTGCCACGCGCGGGTCCCTCCCTGGCGAGACCCAGTACTTC.

V is TRBV4-2 and J is TRBJ2-1, with D hard to call. Between the trimmed V and J ends, which lost 0 bases and 8 bases, there was a span of 11 bases. This CDR3 contains 14 residues. Per germline, CDR1 LGHNA and CDR2 YNFKEQ. The CDR3 nucleotides are TGTGCCAGCAGCCAAGACGCCGGTTGGGATGAGCAGTTCTTC. This sequence encodes CASSQDAGWDEQFF.

This clonotype was seen more than once but under ten times. The rearrangement joins TRBV5-1 to TRBJ1-5; D not certain. Germline values: CDR1 SGHRS, CDR2 YFSETQ. The length of the CDR3 is 14 residues. Deletions cut 1 base from V and 3 bases from J, with 8 bases between. CDR3 DNA: TGCGCCAGCAGCTTGCCCGGGTACAATCAGCCCCAGCATTTT. This translates into CASSLPGYNQPQHF.

This clonotype was seen only a few times. The chain combines TRBV11-3 with TRBJ2-1; 8 bases are a match to TRBD2. Trimming took 4 bases from V and 7 from J; bases not matched to a gene: 12. This CDR3 has 16 amino acids. Germline values: CDR1 SGHNT, CDR2 YENEEA. The CDR3: CASSSESGRRRNEQFF. The CDR3 DNA sequence: TGTGCCAGCAGCTCGGAAAGCGGGAGAAGGAGAAATGAGCAGTTCTTC.

This clonotype occurred a few times. J is TRBJ2-5 and V is TRBV11-2; D remains unclear. V was trimmed by 5 bases and J by 2 bases, leaving 15 bases between them. The CDR3 extends over 15 amino acids. Germline assignment: CDR1 SGHAT and CDR2 FQNNGV. CDR3 protein: CASSPRGAAQETQYF. DNA for the CDR3: TGTGCCAGCAGCCCACGTGGAGCAGCACAAGAGACCCAGTACTTC.

The J gene is TRBJ2-5, the V gene TRBV7-9; 8 nucleotides align to TRBD2. Germline V gene sequence: CDR1 SEHNR, CDR2 FQNEAQ (reference sequence). The CDR3 sequence is 18 residues long. The V gene end was trimmed by 5 bases and the J gene end by 5 bases; junction bases not matched to a gene: 19. CDR3 DNA: TGTGCCAGCAGCGCGGCGGTGGCGGGACTAGGGTATATGGAGACCCAGTACTTC. Its translation: CASSAAVAGLGYMETQYF. Combining the CDR3 with reference TRBV7-9 and TRBJ2-5 gives the whole variable domain DTGVSQNPRHKITKRGQNVTFRCDPISEHNRLYWYRQTLGQGPEFLTYFQNEAQLEKSRLLSDRFSAERPKGSFSTLEIQRTEQGDSAMYLCASSAAVAGLGYMETQYFGPGTRLLVL.

The chain carries TRBV6-1 and TRBJ2-5; TRBD1 or TRBD2 may be the D gene (6 bases each). CDR3 length: 14 residues. With 5 bases removed from V and 4 bases from J, the gap between germline ends came to 14 bases. CDR1 is MNHNS and CDR2 is SASEGT in the germline V gene. CDR3 region: CASSPQGGRETQYF. CDR3 nucleotides: TGTGCCAGCAGTCCACAGGGAGGTCGAGAGACCCAGTACTTC.

This sequence joins TRBV6-6 and TRBJ2-2; D not resolved. The CDR3 totals 14 residues. With 0 bases removed from V and 7 bases from J, the gap between germline ends came to 9 bases. From germline, CDR1 is MNHNY and CDR2 SVGAGI (reference sequence). The CDR3 sequence: CASSYSIRGGELFF. Here the CDR3 DNA reads TGTGCCAGCAGTTACTCGATTAGAGGCGGGGAGCTGTTTTTT.

This clonotype was seen a handful of times. V is TRBV2 and J is TRBJ1-3; D ambiguous. Trimming stripped 7 bases from V and 6 bases from J, with 13 bases between. CDR1 is SNHLY, CDR2 FYNNEI, per germline. The CDR3 is made up of 13 amino acids. CDR3 coding DNA: TGTGCCAGCAATAGCCCCCCGGAAAACACCATATATTTT. This sequence encodes CASNSPPENTIYF.

The rearrangement links TRBV4-1 to TRBJ2-5; TRBD1 or TRBD2 may be the D gene (5 bases each). The V and J ends lost 4 bases and 4 bases respectively, with 13 bases between them. There are 14 residues in the CDR3. Germline V gene data show CDR1 as MGHRA and CDR2 as YSYEKL. CDR3 in DNA: TGCGCCAGCAGCCCGAGGGGTTTACGAGAGACCCAGTACTTC. Encoded protein: CASSPRGLRETQYF.

J is TRBJ2-3 and V is TRBV19, with D maybe TRBD2 (5 bases). Trimming took off 6 bases at V and 4 bases at J, with 17 bases between the two ends. The CDR3 loop spans 15 amino acids. Germline CDR1 LNHDA, CDR2 SQIVND (reference sequence). The CDR3 DNA sequence: TGTGCCAGTAGCCCCGGGCCGGGGAAGTCAGATACGCAGTATTTT. Translation: CASSPGPGKSDTQYF.

The chain uses TRBV20-1 and TRBJ2-1; 8 bases align to TRBD2. Germline-derived CDR1 and CDR2 are DFQATT and SNEGSKA (reference sequence). J gave up 7 bases and V 6 bases, and 11 bases lay outside the gene matches. The CDR3 is 14 amino acids. The CDR3: CSARKAGVFNEQFF. In nucleotides, the CDR3 is TGCAGTGCCAGGAAAGCGGGAGTATTTAATGAGCAGTTCTTC.

This clonotype was seen many times. The rearrangement joins TRBV28 to TRBJ2-7; tentatively, D is TRBD1 (6 bases). CDR1 is MDHEN and CDR2 is SYDVKM in the germline V gene. The V gene lost 3 bases and the J gene lost 1 base, with 10 bases spanning the gap. CDR3 length: 14 amino acids. The DNA for the CDR3 is TGTGCCAGCAGTTTCAGGGGAAGATCCTACGAGCAGTACTTC. It codes for CASSFRGRSYEQYF.

The rearrangement joins TRBV5-1 to TRBJ1-2, with D tentatively TRBD1 (5 bases). The germline V gene encodes CDR1 SGHRS and CDR2 YFSETQ. Trimming cost V 0 bases and J 5 bases, with 17 bases left between them. The CDR3 covers 16 residues. The CDR3 coding sequence is TGCGCCAGCAGCTTGGAAACCGGCCGGGGGTGGTATGGCTACACCTTC. This translates into CASSLETGRGWYGYTF.

This clonotype was seen a few times. The rearrangement joins TRBV12-3 or TRBV12-4 to TRBJ1-1; D uncertain. Between the trimmed V and J ends, which lost 6 bases and 7 bases, there was a span of 9 bases. The CDR3 spans 11 residues. This CDR3 is CASSWGDEAFF. The CDR3 DNA reads as TGTGCCAGCAGCTGGGGTGATGAAGCTTTCTTT.

Many counts were recorded for this clonotype. The chain combines TRBV6-1 with TRBJ2-7; 10 bases line up with TRBD2. Looked up from germline, CDR1 is MNHNS and CDR2 is SASEGT. This CDR3 is 16 amino acids long. J gave up 2 bases and V 7 bases, and 11 bases lay outside the gene matches. The CDR3 nucleotides are TGTGCCAGCACCACAAGACGGACTAGCGGTCCCTACGAGCAGTACTTC. Protein sequence: CASTTRRTSGPYEQYF.

This clonotype was observed at least ten times. CDR3 coding DNA: TGCAGTGCAAGTGAGGGTTTGTACGATCAGCCCCAGCATTTT. The encoded protein is CSASEGLYDQPQHF. V and J are TRBV20-1 and TRBJ1-5; D uncertain. The CDR3 is 14 amino acids. Germline CDR1 and CDR2: DFQATT and SNEGSKA (reference sequence). Trimming took off 6 bases at V and 5 bases at J, with 17 bases between the two ends.

Many counts were recorded for this clonotype. The chain joins TRBV30 to TRBJ1-4, with TRBD1 identical over 10 bases. Germline trimming cut 3 bases from V and 6 bases from J; bases unmatched to any gene: 4. CDR1 and CDR2 (germline): GTSNPN, SVGIG (reference sequence). This CDR3 is built from 14 residues. CDR3 sequence: CAWSPDRGDEKLFF. In DNA, the CDR3 is TGTGCCTGGAGCCCGGACAGGGGGGATGAAAAACTGTTTTTT.

This clonotype has more than one count but fewer than ten. The chain links TRBV7-9 to TRBJ2-2; D is ambiguous. Trimming cost V 5 bases and J 4 bases, with 17 bases left between them. The CDR3 covers 16 residues. Germline V CDR1 and CDR2: SEHNR, FQNEAQ (reference sequence). DNA for the CDR3: TGTGCCAGCAGCCCCCATGGATCTCCCAGCACCGGGGAGCTGTTTTTT. Translation: CASSPHGSPSTGELFF.

This chain links TRBV4-1 with TRBJ1-1; D may be TRBD1 (6 bases). Germline assignment: CDR1 MGHRA and CDR2 YSYEKL. V lost 0 bases and J 4 bases, leaving 15 bases between the germline ends. This CDR3 comprises 16 residues. As DNA, the CDR3 is TGCGCCAGCAGCCAAGATGGTCGTAGGGGGAGCACTGAAGCTTTCTTT. This sequence encodes CASSQDGRRGSTEAFF.